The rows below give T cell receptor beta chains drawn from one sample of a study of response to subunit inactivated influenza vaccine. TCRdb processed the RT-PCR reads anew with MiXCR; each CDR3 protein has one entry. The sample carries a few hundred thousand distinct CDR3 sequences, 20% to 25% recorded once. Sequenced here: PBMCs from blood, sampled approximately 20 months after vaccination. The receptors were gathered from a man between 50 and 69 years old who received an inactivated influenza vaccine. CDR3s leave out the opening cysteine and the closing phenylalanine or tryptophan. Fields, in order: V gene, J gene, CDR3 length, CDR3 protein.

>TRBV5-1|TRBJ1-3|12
ASSSQGDRNTIY
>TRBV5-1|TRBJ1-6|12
ASSYGQEYSPLH
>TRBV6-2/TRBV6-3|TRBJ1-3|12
ASTPDLSGNTIY
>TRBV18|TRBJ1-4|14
ASSQDRPATNEKLF
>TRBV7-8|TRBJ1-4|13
ASSLVSGTKGELF
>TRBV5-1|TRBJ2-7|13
ASSLRSFPSYEQY
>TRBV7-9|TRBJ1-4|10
ASSSGQEKLF
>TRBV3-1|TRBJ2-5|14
ASSQIPGQGTETQY
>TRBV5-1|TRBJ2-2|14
ASSSTGTGNTGELF
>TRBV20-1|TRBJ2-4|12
SATPGTGGNIQY
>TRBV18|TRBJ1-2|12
ASSPNDRSDGYT
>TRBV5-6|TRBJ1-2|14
ASSGRTVIGSYGYT
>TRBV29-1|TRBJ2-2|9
SVARTGELF
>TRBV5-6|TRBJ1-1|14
ASSLGPGDRGTEAF
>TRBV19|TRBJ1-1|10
ASSMRNTEAF
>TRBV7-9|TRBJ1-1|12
ASSTGRMNTEAF
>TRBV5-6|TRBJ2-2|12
ASSWDSTSGELF
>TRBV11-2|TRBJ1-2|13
ASSLQGTANYGYT
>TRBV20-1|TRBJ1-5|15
SARGLHGTGPNQPQH
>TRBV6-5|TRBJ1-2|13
ASSYTDGSYDGYT
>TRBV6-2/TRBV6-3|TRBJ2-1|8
ASSNNEQF
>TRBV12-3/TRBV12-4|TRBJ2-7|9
ASSNRVEQY
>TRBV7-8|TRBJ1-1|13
ASSARRTFDTEAF
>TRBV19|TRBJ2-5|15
ASSTLGVAGDGKTQY
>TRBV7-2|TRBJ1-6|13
ASSLEAGRGSPLH
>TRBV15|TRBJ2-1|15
ATSRAPLAGFYNEQF
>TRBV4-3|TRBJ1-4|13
ASSQDVNFRQKLF
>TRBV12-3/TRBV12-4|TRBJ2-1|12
ASSKSTGPGEQF
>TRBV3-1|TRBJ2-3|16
ASSQDSSLAGGTDTQY
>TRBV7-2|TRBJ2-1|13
ASSLWGQSTNEQF
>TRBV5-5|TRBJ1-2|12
ASSLETAYYRYT
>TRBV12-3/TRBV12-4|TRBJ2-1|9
ASSQYNEQF
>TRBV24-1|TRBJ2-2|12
ATSAGTNTGELF
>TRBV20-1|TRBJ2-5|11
SAGGSGTGSQY
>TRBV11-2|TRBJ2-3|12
ASSPGVYTNTQY
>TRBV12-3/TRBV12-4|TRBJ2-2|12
ASRLGENTGELF
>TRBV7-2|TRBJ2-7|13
ASSLEGPPTYEQY
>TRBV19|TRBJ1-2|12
ASSMGQTNYGYT
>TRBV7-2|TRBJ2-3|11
ASSLVGGATQY
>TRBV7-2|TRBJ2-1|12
ASSLDGNYNEQF
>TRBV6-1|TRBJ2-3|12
ASSDRDNTDTQY
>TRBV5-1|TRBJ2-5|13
ASSLYPGEGETQY
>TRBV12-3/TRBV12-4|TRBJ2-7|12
ASTPPGFSHEQY
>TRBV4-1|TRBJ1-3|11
ASSQDTGFTIY
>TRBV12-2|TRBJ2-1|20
ASRLGFRCPSGPRSSYNEQF
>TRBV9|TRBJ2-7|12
ASSVTGAGYEQY
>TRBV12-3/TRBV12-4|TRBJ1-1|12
ASTQRTTGAEAF
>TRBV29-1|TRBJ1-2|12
SVEDHRGGNGYT
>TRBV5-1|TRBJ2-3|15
ASSGGAGTPGTDTQY